The rows below give T cell receptor beta chains drawn from one sample of a study of CD8+ T cells in alopecia areata. Generated by immunoSEQ multiplex PCR, the TCRdb table keeps only in-frame clones and is missing some. Among more than 200,000 clones listed, 67% were seen once. This specimen was CD4+ T cells sorted from blood, taken at week 0. These receptors were collected from a human donor with alopecia areata. Each CDR3 is given with its conserved first and last residue. Fields, in order: V gene, D gene, clone size, J gene, CDR3 DNA, CDR3 protein. The D gene is left open where the match is weak. Only some rows state a clone size, as once, few, many or a class for expanded clones.

TRBV29-1	.	.	TRBJ1-1	TGCAGCGTTGGGGACACCAGGAACACTGAAGCTTTCTTT	CSVGDTRNTEAFF
TRBV2	TRBD2	.	TRBJ2-5	TGTGCCAGCAGTGAAGTTGCGGGGGGCCAGGAGACCCAGTACTTC	CASSEVAGGQETQYF
TRBV30	.	.	TRBJ1-1	TGTGCCTGGAGTGTACTTGACAGAAGGATTTACACTGAAGCTTTCTTT	CAWSVLDRRIYTEAFF
TRBV4-2	.	.	TRBJ2-7	TGTGCCAGCAGCAGGGAACCGGGACTGAACTCCTACGAGCAGTACTTC	CASSREPGLNSYEQYF
TRBV6-6	TRBD1	.	TRBJ1-6	TGTGCCAGCTTGGAACAGGGGTTGGGTTCACCCCTCCACTTT	CASLEQGLGSPLHF
TRBV15	TRBD1	.	TRBJ1-5	TGTGCCACCAGCTCGAAGACAGGGTGGTATCAGCCCCAGCATTTT	CATSSKTGWYQPQHF
TRBV30	.	.	TRBJ1-5	TGTGCCTGGAGTACCCCCAGAGAGGGCCAGCCCCAGCATTTT	CAWSTPREGQPQHF
TRBV29-1	.	.	TRBJ1-2	TGCAGCGCGGAGGAGGTGGATGGCTACACCTTC	CSAEEVDGYTF
TRBV7-2	.	few	TRBJ2-2	TGTGCCAGCAGCCTAAAAGCAGGCTCCGGGGAGCTGTTTTTT	CASSLKAGSGELFF
TRBV29-1	TRBD2	few	TRBJ2-7	TGCAGCGCGAGAGGGACTAACCTACGAGAGCAGTACTTC	CSARGTNLREQYF
TRBV6-6	.	once	TRBJ1-6	TGTGCCAGCAGTCAGGTTTCGGGGAATTCACCCCTCCACTTT	CASSQVSGNSPLHF
TRBV6-5	TRBD1	.	TRBJ2-7	TGTGCCAGCAGTTCCGGGACAGGGAGCTCCTACGAGCAGTACTTC	CASSSGTGSSYEQYF
TRBV4-3	.	.	TRBJ2-5	TGCGCCAGCAGCCAAGACACACGGGAGACCCAGTACTTC	CASSQDTRETQYF
TRBV29-1	.	few	TRBJ1-4	TGCAGCGCCGCCGGATCTTCGGGGGAAAAACTGTTTTTT	CSAAGSSGEKLFF